This TCR beta chain is from a study of blood T cell repertoires in COVID-19. Background on the study: Collection of acute and convalescent COVID-19 samples took place in the United States, Italy and Spain. Nucleic acid was either cDNA or gDNA, and it came from T cells, B-cell-depleted T cells, or PBMCs.

The data were produced by immunoSEQ multiplex PCR, yet TCRdb's version contains in-frame clones alone and is incomplete. The sample holds 180,000 or so clones, about 89% seen once. CDR3 length: 16 residues. The sequenced material came from peripheral blood. The receptor was isolated from a man aged 35 to 55 with active or convalescent COVID-19. This chain joins TRBV21-1 and TRBJ2-2; the D call of TRBD2 is as the table states it, not checked on the DNA. TRBV21-1 is an annotated pseudogene. The CDR3 spells CASSLCVGGDTGELFF. The CDR3 DNA follows: TGTGCCAGCAGCTTGTGCGTGGGGGGGGACACCGGGGAGCTGTTTTTT.